The rows below give T cell receptor beta chains drawn from one sample of a study of cytomegalovirus exposure and HLA in healthy donors. The protocol was immunoSEQ multiplex PCR, while the TCRdb copy is restricted to in-frame clones and leaves out a portion. There are 120,000 to 150,000 clones in the sample; 84% occur only once, and about 1.5% lies in the top ten. Sequencing was carried out using PBMCs. The receptors were gathered from a woman aged 25 to 39 in good health and CMV-seronegative. CDR3s include the opening cysteine and the closing phenylalanine or tryptophan. D genes are given only for firm matches. Size is stated for part of the rows, as once, few or many counts, or as a class when the clone is expanded.

clone_size: few
d_call: TRBD2
v_call: TRBV2
j_call: TRBJ2-7
cdr3_aa: CASRRTSGGYEQYF
cdr3_nt: TGTGCCAGCAGGAGGACTAGCGGGGGCTACGAGCAGTACTTC

clone_size: once
d_call: -
v_call: TRBV7-2
j_call: TRBJ1-3
cdr3_aa: CASSLVGKAGNTIYF
cdr3_nt: TGTGCCAGCAGCTTAGTGGGCAAAGCTGGAAACACCATATATTTT

clone_size: -
d_call: TRBD1
v_call: TRBV5-1
j_call: TRBJ2-7
cdr3_aa: CASSRSPGQGPSYEQYF
cdr3_nt: TGCGCCAGCAGCCGGAGCCCGGGACAGGGACCGTCCTACGAGCAGTACTTC

clone_size: -
d_call: -
v_call: TRBV2
j_call: TRBJ2-5
cdr3_aa: CASRDYGEETQYF
cdr3_nt: TGTGCCAGCAGAGACTATGGGGAGGAGACCCAGTACTTC

clone_size: few
d_call: TRBD1
v_call: TRBV27
j_call: TRBJ1-2
cdr3_aa: CASSLQGAGGYTF
cdr3_nt: TGTGCCAGCAGTTTACAGGGGGCAGGTGGCTACACCTTC

clone_size: -
d_call: TRBD1
v_call: TRBV15
j_call: TRBJ2-7
cdr3_aa: CATSRGGTDGEQYF
cdr3_nt: TGTGCCACCAGCAGAGGAGGGACAGACGGCGAGCAGTACTTC

clone_size: few
d_call: -
v_call: TRBV27
j_call: TRBJ1-5
cdr3_aa: CASSFQGSHFGSNQPQHF
cdr3_nt: TGTGCCAGCAGTTTTCAGGGGTCTCACTTCGGTAGCAATCAGCCCCAGCATTTT

clone_size: -
d_call: TRBD1
v_call: TRBV29-1
j_call: TRBJ1-1
cdr3_aa: CSVGVGGGTEAFF
cdr3_nt: TGCAGCGTTGGAGTAGGGGGCGGCACTGAAGCTTTCTTT

clone_size: few
d_call: TRBD2
v_call: TRBV6-5
j_call: TRBJ2-1
cdr3_aa: CASSRGTSGNNEQFF
cdr3_nt: TGTGCCAGCAGTCGTGGGACTAGCGGAAACAATGAGCAGTTCTTC

clone_size: -
d_call: -
v_call: TRBV27
j_call: TRBJ1-6
cdr3_aa: CASTLSWSYNSPLHF
cdr3_nt: TGTGCCAGCACCCTCAGTTGGTCCTATAATTCACCCCTCCACTTT